This T cell receptor (beta chain) came from a study of HIV-infected patients and healthy controls. cDNA was made from about 480 ng RNA using alpha and beta constant primers. Separate chain-specific third strand synthesis with multiplexing indices produced the alpha and beta libraries. One entry per CDR3 protein, called by TCRdb with MiXCR from the 5' RACE reads. The table lists around 7,800 distinct CDR3 sequences, roughly 6% of them singletons, with approximately 23% in the top ten. The length of the CDR3 is 13 residues. Per germline, CDR1 SQVTM and CDR2 ANQGSEA. Trimming removed 3 bases at V and 1 base at J, with 7 bases between. This clonotype counts as medium-sized. No cell fractionation was done, so the repertoire covers all unsorted peripheral blood T cells. Exclusions covered tumors, febrile or AIDS-related illness, and hepatitis B or C coinfection.

This clonotype was sampled from an adult with HIV infection. The rearrangement joins TRBV29-1 to TRBJ1-5; D unclear. The specimen was blood, collected before antiretroviral therapy. CDR3 coding DNA: TGCAGCGTTGAGTGGGAGAGCAATCAGCCCCAGCATTTT. It codes for CSVEWESNQPQHF.